A selection of T cell receptor beta chains follows, all from one sample in a study of OX40 agonist ivuxolimab in advanced cancers. Here immunoSEQ multiplex PCR was the method, and the copy in TCRdb shows in-frame clones only, minus some. The repertoire holds tens of thousands of clones, with about 95% as singletons. This specimen consisted of CD4+ or CD8+ T cells sorted from blood, obtained in a trial of the OX40 agonist ivuxolimab. These receptors were collected from an adult with an advanced solid tumor such as melanoma, head and neck, liver or kidney cancer. Each CDR3 is given with its conserved first and last residue. D genes are given only for firm matches.

d_call: .
j_call: TRBJ2-7
v_call: TRBV11-2
cdr3_nt: TGTGCCAGCAGCTTAGGGACGACCTACGAGCAGTACTTC
cdr3_aa: CASSLGTTYEQYF

d_call: TRBD2
j_call: TRBJ2-5
v_call: TRBV5-1
cdr3_nt: TGCGCCAGCAGCTCCCTTGTGCTAGCGGACACCCAAGAGACCCAGTACTTC
cdr3_aa: CASSSLVLADTQETQYF

d_call: .
j_call: TRBJ2-7
v_call: TRBV15
cdr3_nt: TGTGCCACCAGCAAAGAAACTGCCTACGAGCAGTACTTC
cdr3_aa: CATSKETAYEQYF

d_call: TRBD1
j_call: TRBJ1-2
v_call: TRBV6-4
cdr3_nt: TGTGCCAGCAGCCTACTGACAGGGGTTAACTATGGCTACACCTTC
cdr3_aa: CASSLLTGVNYGYTF

d_call: .
j_call: TRBJ2-5
v_call: TRBV5-6
cdr3_nt: TGTGCCAGCAGCTTTGTGGAGACCCAGTACTTC
cdr3_aa: CASSFVETQYF

d_call: .
j_call: TRBJ1-1
v_call: TRBV5-1
cdr3_nt: TGCGCCAGCAGCTTGTGGGCAGGGAACACTGAAGCTTTCTTT
cdr3_aa: CASSLWAGNTEAFF

d_call: TRBD2
j_call: TRBJ2-1
v_call: TRBV7-2
cdr3_nt: TGTGCCAGCAGCTTAGCGGGAGGGATCAATGAGCAGTTCTTC
cdr3_aa: CASSLAGGINEQFF

d_call: .
j_call: TRBJ1-1
v_call: TRBV19
cdr3_nt: TGTGCCAGTAGTATTGGGGCAGCTGAAGCTTTCTTT
cdr3_aa: CASSIGAAEAFF

d_call: .
j_call: TRBJ1-5
v_call: TRBV14
cdr3_nt: TGTGCCAGCAGCCTACAGGGAAGCAATCAGCCCCAGCATTTT
cdr3_aa: CASSLQGSNQPQHF

d_call: .
j_call: TRBJ2-2
v_call: TRBV5-1
cdr3_nt: TGCGCCAGCAGCCGGAGGGGGGGCGAGAACACCGGGGAGCTGTTTTTT
cdr3_aa: CASSRRGGENTGELFF

d_call: .
j_call: TRBJ2-7
v_call: TRBV6-5
cdr3_nt: TGTGCCAGCAGTTATCGTTCTGGGGGCTACGAGCAGTACTTC
cdr3_aa: CASSYRSGGYEQYF

d_call: .
j_call: TRBJ1-4
v_call: TRBV15
cdr3_nt: TGTGCCACCAGCAGCCCCGAGGGGGGTAATGAAAAACTGTTTTTT
cdr3_aa: CATSSPEGGNEKLFF